This T cell receptor beta chain derives from a study of technical replicates of blood from a handful of donors. Using immunoSEQ multiplex PCR, the repertoire was profiled, and TCRdb retains in-frame clones only, with some absent. Of 67,000 or so clones listed, about 95% were seen once; the top ten hold 0.24%. This TCR came from a human donor in good health. Material: T cells isolated from PBMCs.

DNA for the CDR3: TGTGCCAGCAGCCAAGGGCAGTTGGTAGCGTCAGATACGCAGTATTTT. Its protein is CASSQGQLVASDTQYF. The J gene is TRBJ2-3, the V gene TRBV4-2; D might be TRBD2 (5 bases). V dropped 1 base and J dropped 4 bases, with 15 bases sitting between them. This CDR3 region has 16 residues. CDR1 and CDR2 from the germline V gene are LGHNA and YNFKEQ.